This T cell receptor (beta chain) was captured in a study of blood T cells in healthy people across ages. General study points: Significant beta diversity loss was already apparent by age approximately 40, declining roughly linearly.

The V gene's germline CDR1 is SNHLY and CDR2 FYNNEI. This CDR3 comprises 12 residues. V was cut by 3 bases and J by 15 bases, with 15 bases left in between. The use of a sample-barcoded 5' primer and a J-beta primer mix characterized a second PCR of roughly 6 to 11 cycles. Every cDNA molecule bore a tag from a template-switch adaptor containing 12 random nucleotides. MiXCR, applied by TCRdb to the 5' RACE reads, yields one record per CDR3 protein. The data contain just over 1 million distinct CDR3 sequences, 45% of them singletons. On this clonotype: The target antigen is unknown.

The rearrangement links TRBV2 to TRBJ2-1; D perhaps matches TRBD2 (5 bases). The TCR sequence derives from a woman aged 60-70 years in good health. The sample consisted of blood. The CDR3 bases are TGTGCCAGCAGTGAGGAAGGGCGAGGGAGGTTCTTC. This translates into CASSEEGRGRFF.